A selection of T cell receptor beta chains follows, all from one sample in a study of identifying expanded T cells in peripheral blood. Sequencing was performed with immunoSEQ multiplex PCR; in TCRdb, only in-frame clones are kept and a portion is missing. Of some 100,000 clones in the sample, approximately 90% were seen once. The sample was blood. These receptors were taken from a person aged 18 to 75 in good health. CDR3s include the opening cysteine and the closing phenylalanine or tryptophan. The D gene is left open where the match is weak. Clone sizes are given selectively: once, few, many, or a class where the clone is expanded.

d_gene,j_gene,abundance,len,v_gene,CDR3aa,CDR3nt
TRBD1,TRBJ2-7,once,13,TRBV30,CAWNKDRVYEQYF,TGTGCCTGGAATAAGGACAGGGTCTACGAGCAGTACTTC
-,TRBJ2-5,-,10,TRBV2,CASSGGYQYF,TGTGCCAGCAGTGGAGGGTATCAGTACTTC
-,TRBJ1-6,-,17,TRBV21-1,CASSKALQALWISPLHF,TGTGCCAGCAGCAAAGCGCTACAGGCCCTGTGGATTTCACCCCTCCACTTT
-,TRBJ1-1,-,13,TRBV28,CASSPPRNTEAFF,TGTGCCAGCAGTCCACCGCGGAACACTGAAGCTTTCTTT
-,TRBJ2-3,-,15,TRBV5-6,CASSPRLDRRDTQYF,TGTGCCAGCAGCCCCCGTTTGGATAGGCGAGATACGCAGTATTTT
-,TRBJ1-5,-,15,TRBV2,CASSEGGFGNQPQHF,TGTGCCAGCAGTGAAGGAGGGTTCGGCAATCAGCCCCAGCATTTT
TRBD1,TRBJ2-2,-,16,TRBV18,CASSYRQGVNTGELFF,TGTGCCAGCTCATACCGGCAGGGGGTGAACACCGGGGAGCTGTTTTTT
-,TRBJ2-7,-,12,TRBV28,CASSWGPNEQYF,TGTGCCAGCAGTTGGGGACCCAACGAGCAGTACTTC
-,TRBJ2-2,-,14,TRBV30,CAWTLRRDHGELFF,TGTGCCTGGACCCTACGCCGGGACCACGGGGAGCTGTTTTTT
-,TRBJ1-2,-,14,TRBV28,CASSDGAVLNGYTF,TGTGCCAGCAGTGACGGGGCAGTCCTTAATGGCTACACCTTC
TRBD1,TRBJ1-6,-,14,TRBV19,CASKGQGANSPLHF,TGTGCCAGTAAGGGACAGGGGGCTAATTCACCCCTCCACTTT
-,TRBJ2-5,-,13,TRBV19,CASSLAQEETQYF,TGTGCCAGTAGTCTCGCACAAGAAGAGACCCAGTACTTC
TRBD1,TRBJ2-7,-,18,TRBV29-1,CSAASPRPGTGGLHEQYF,TGCAGCGCAGCCTCACCACGGCCCGGGACAGGGGGCTTGCACGAGCAGTACTTC
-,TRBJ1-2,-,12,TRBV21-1,CASTDRGGGYTF,TGTGCCAGCACCGACAGGGGGGGTGGCTACACCTTC
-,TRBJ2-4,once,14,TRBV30,CAFLTGMAKNIQYF,TGTGCCTTCCTCACAGGGATGGCCAAAAACATTCAGTACTTC
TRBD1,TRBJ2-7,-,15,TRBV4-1,CASSQPGTGVHEQYF,TGCGCCAGCAGCCAACCCGGGACAGGGGTGCACGAGCAGTACTTC
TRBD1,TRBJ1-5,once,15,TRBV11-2,CASSLDLTGDQPQHF,TGTGCCAGCAGCTTAGATCTTACAGGGGATCAGCCCCAGCATTTT
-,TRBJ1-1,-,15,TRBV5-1,CASSVTGLPETEAFF,TGCGCCAGCAGCGTTACCGGGCTACCGGAAACTGAAGCTTTCTTT